Listed below are T cell receptor beta chains from one sample, sequenced in a study of T cells in Graves' hyperthyroidism and ophthalmopathy. TCRdb used MiXCR to reprocess the multiplex PCR reads, holding one entry per CDR3 protein. This sample has some 490,000 distinct CDR3 sequences, with roughly 22% found just once. The sequencing input was blood. These receptors originate from an older woman with Graves' ophthalmopathy. CDR3s include the opening cysteine and the closing phenylalanine or tryptophan. The D gene is left open where the match is weak. Rows give clone size only sometimes, using once, few, many, or a class for an expanded clone.

>TRBV7-9|.|TRBJ1-1|few
TGTGCCAGCAGCTTAGCCCCTAGGGGGAGAACTGAAGCTTTCTTT
CASSLAPRGRTEAFF
>TRBV27|.|TRBJ2-5|many
TGTGCCAGCAGCGGACTGACTCGAGAGACCCAGTACTTC
CASSGLTRETQYF
>TRBV11-2|.|TRBJ2-7|many
TGTGCCAGCAGCTTGATCGAAGAGCAGTACTTC
CASSLIEEQYF
>TRBV5-1|.|TRBJ2-7|few
TGCGCCAGCAGCTCGACAGACTACGAGCAGTACTTC
CASSSTDYEQYF
>TRBV6-2/TRBV6-3|TRBD2|TRBJ2-7|.
TGTGCCAGCAGTCCAAAACTAGCGGGTCGGTACGAGCAGTACTTC
CASSPKLAGRYEQYF
>TRBV7-2|.|TRBJ1-3|.
TGTGCCAGCAGCTTACGGGACTCTGGAAACACCATATATTTT
CASSLRDSGNTIYF
>TRBV2|.|TRBJ2-2|few
TGTGCCAGCACCGGCCAAGCGAGGGAGCTGTTTTTT
CASTGQARELFF
>TRBV6-4|.|TRBJ1-4|.
TGTGCCAGCAGCTACGCCGAAAAACTGTTTTTT
CASSYAEKLFF
>TRBV7-9|.|TRBJ2-5|few
TGTGCCAGCAGCCCCCCTGTGGTAGAGACCCAGTACTTC
CASSPPVVETQYF
>TRBV24-1|TRBD2|TRBJ2-1|.
TGTGCCACCAGTGATCCTGGGGCTAGCGGGAGGTTAAATGAGCAGTTCTTC
CATSDPGASGRLNEQFF
>TRBV6-1|.|TRBJ2-6|.
TGTGCCAGCAGGCGAACAGGAGCTGGGGCCAACGTCCTGACTTTC
CASRRTGAGANVLTF
>TRBV7-2|.|TRBJ2-6|few
TGTGCCAGCAGCTTGATTACCCCCTCTGGGGCCAACGTCCTGACTTTC
CASSLITPSGANVLTF
>TRBV19|TRBD2|TRBJ2-1|.
TGTGCCAGTAGTAAACAACCGGGACTAGCGGGAGACAATGAGCAGTTCTTC
CASSKQPGLAGDNEQFF
>TRBV15|TRBD2|TRBJ2-3|.
TGTGCCACCAGCCCGGGAGGAGCCACAGATACGCAGTATTTT
CATSPGGATDTQYF
>TRBV7-8|.|TRBJ2-7|.
TGTGCCAGCAGCTTAGGGGAGAGTGGTCCCTACGAGCAGTACTTC
CASSLGESGPYEQYF
>TRBV11-3|TRBD2|TRBJ2-1|many
TGTGCCAGCAGCTTAATGGGACTAGCGGGAGGTCCCAGTGAGCAGTTCTTC
CASSLMGLAGGPSEQFF
>TRBV27|.|TRBJ1-4|.
TGTGCCAGCAGGCCGACAGCAACTAATGAAAAACTGTTTTTT
CASRPTATNEKLFF
>TRBV12-3/TRBV12-4|TRBD1|TRBJ1-2|.
TGTGCCAGCAGTCCGACAGGGCCCTATGGCTACACCTTC
CASSPTGPYGYTF
>TRBV20-1|.|TRBJ2-7|.
TGCAGTGCTAGGCGGGTTCCTGCCTACGAGCAGTACTTC
CSARRVPAYEQYF
>TRBV20-1|TRBD2|TRBJ2-1|.
TGCAGTGCTGTAGCGGGAGCCTTCAATGAGCAGTTCTTC
CSAVAGAFNEQFF
>TRBV7-2|.|TRBJ1-1|.
TGTGCCAGCAGCATCGATATGAACAGGGTCGGGGAAACTGAAGCTTTCTTT
CASSIDMNRVGETEAFF
>TRBV6-1|.|TRBJ1-1|many
TGTGCCAGCAGTGAAGGGGGGGATCGAACTGAAGCTTTCTTT
CASSEGGDRTEAFF
>TRBV2|.|TRBJ2-7|many
TGTGCCAGCAGGGAAGGGGCTCCCTACGAGCAGTACTTC
CASREGAPYEQYF
>TRBV6-6|TRBD1|TRBJ1-6|.
TGTGCCAGCAGTTACAGTCTGACAGGGTGGAATTCACCCCTCCACTTT
CASSYSLTGWNSPLHF
>TRBV28|TRBD2|TRBJ2-1|many
TGTGCCAGCAGAGTTGGGACTAGCGGGGCCTACAATGAGCAGTTCTTC
CASRVGTSGAYNEQFF
>TRBV7-9|TRBD1|TRBJ2-3|many
TGTGCCAGCAGCCTAGACAGGGCCGGGACAGATACGCAGTATTTT
CASSLDRAGTDTQYF
>TRBV4-3|TRBD1|TRBJ2-7|.
TGCGCCAGCAGCCGACTGACAGGGCCCTACGAGCAGTACTTC
CASSRLTGPYEQYF
>TRBV30|TRBD1|TRBJ2-5|many
TGTGCCTCGTCCCGGACAGGGGTTATGGAGACCCAGTACTTC
CASSRTGVMETQYF
>TRBV27|TRBD2|TRBJ2-5|.
TGTGCCAGCAGTTTTTCGAGCGGGAGGGCCCATTTCGGTGAGACCCAGTACTTC
CASSFSSGRAHFGETQYF
>TRBV30|.|TRBJ2-7|.
TGTGCCTGGAGTCTCCGGACAGACGACGAGCAGTACTTC
CAWSLRTDDEQYF
>TRBV24-1|.|TRBJ2-7|.
TGTGCCACCAGTGACGGCGGGGTGGCCTACGAGCAGTACTTC
CATSDGGVAYEQYF
>TRBV20-1|TRBD2|TRBJ2-1|.
TGCAGTGCTAGGGGGAGGCGGGAGGGCGAAAATGAGCAGTTCTTC
CSARGRREGENEQFF
>TRBV5-1|TRBD1|TRBJ1-1|.
TGCGCCAGCAGCCCGGACAGGGTTCACACTGAAGCTTTCTTT
CASSPDRVHTEAFF
>TRBV18|.|TRBJ1-2|.
TGTGCCAGCTCACCAGGAGGGGACTATGGCTACACCTTC
CASSPGGDYGYTF
>TRBV11-2|.|TRBJ2-1|many
TGTGCCAGCAGCCCCCGCTGGGACAATGAGCAGTTCTTC
CASSPRWDNEQFF
>TRBV6-1|.|TRBJ1-5|.
TGTGCCAGCAGTACCCACAATCAGCCCCAGCATTTT
CASSTHNQPQHF
>TRBV20-1|.|TRBJ1-1|.
TGCAGTGCTAGAGAGGGGGTCTCCGAAGCTTTCTTT
CSAREGVSEAFF
>TRBV28|.|TRBJ1-6|few
TGTGCCAGCAGTCCTTCGGGGGGTGGGAATTCACCCCTCCACTTT
CASSPSGGGNSPLHF